The clone carrying this T cell receptor beta chain was seen a few times. Its cognate antigen is unknown. Primers included in the PCR were 60 Vbeta and 13 Jbeta primers. Original processing notes: Unique TCR beta chains totaled about 78 million in a later count, with 8.5 million to 12 million of them shared. Produced via immunoSEQ multiplex PCR; TCRdb's table is partial and in-frame only. That table is the source of V, J and clone size, and D and trimming were worked out from the DNA. The top ten clones hold 0.9% to 1.2% of a sample with 100,000 to 150,000 clones, nearly 80% of them seen once. The data are from a study of cytomegalovirus exposure and HLA in healthy donors. In the study overall: Unique TCR beta sequences numbering approximately 100 million came from 150 million to 200 million T cells in an earlier analysis.

This CDR3 contains 14 residues. Germline lookup yields CDR1 MGHRA and CDR2 YSYEKL. Trimming took 0 bases from V and 1 from J, leaving 7 bases between them. General study points: A later analysis appeared to link common viral pathogens to several of the most significant clusters.

This TCR was recovered from a male donor in good health and CMV-seronegative. The sequencing sample was made of PBMCs. The genes are TRBV4-1 and TRBJ2-7; D is undetermined. The CDR3 reads CASSQDEKSYEQYF. CDR3 nucleotides: TGCGCCAGCAGCCAAGATGAGAAATCCTACGAGCAGTACTTC.